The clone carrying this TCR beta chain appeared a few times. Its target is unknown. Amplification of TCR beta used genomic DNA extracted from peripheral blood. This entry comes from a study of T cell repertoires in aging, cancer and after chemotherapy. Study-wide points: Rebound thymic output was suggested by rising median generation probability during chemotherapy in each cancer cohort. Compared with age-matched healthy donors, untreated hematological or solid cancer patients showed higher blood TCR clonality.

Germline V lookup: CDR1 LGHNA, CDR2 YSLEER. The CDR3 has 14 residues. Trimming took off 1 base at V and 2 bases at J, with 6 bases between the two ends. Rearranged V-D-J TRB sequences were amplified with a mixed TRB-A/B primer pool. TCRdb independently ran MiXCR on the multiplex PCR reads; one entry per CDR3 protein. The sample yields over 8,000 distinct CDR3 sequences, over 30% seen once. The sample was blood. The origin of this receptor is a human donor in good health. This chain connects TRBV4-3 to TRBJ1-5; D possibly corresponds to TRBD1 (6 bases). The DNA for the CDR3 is TGCGCCAGCAGCCAAGGACAGGGCAATCAGCCCCAGCATTTT. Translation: CASSQGQGNQPQHF.